The 20 T cell receptor beta chains below all came from one sample that was sequenced in a study of blood T cell repertoires in COVID-19. Produced via immunoSEQ multiplex PCR; TCRdb's table is partial and in-frame only. The sample lists over 100,000 clones, around 86% occurring once. The source material was peripheral blood. All receptors come from a man between 65 and 79 years old with acute or convalescent COVID-19.

The chain uses TRBV6-5 and TRBJ1-5; D gene uncertain. With 0 bases removed from V and 0 bases from J, the gap between germline ends came to 6 bases. The germline gives CDR1 MNHEY, CDR2 SVGAGI. This CDR3 region has 15 residues. This chain's CDR3 is CASSYSRNSNQPQHF. CDR3 nucleotides: TGTGCCAGCAGTTACTCGCGGAATAGCAATCAGCCCCAGCATTTT.

This clone appeared a single time. J is TRBJ1-3 and V is TRBV19, with a tentative D call TRBD1 (6 bases). Trimming took 6 bases from V and 2 from J, leaving 11 bases between them. Germline assignment: CDR1 LNHDA and CDR2 SQIVND (reference sequence). This CDR3 is 14 amino acids long. The CDR3 DNA reads TGTGCCAGTAGGGACGGGACACCTGGAAACACCATATATTTT. Residues: CASRDGTPGNTIYF.

The V call is TRBV18, the J call TRBJ2-1; tentative D call: TRBD1 (6 bases). Trimming shortened V by 2 bases and J by 0 bases, and 14 bases separated the two germline ends. CDR3 size: 17 residues. The germline CDR1 and CDR2 sequences are KGHSH and LQKENI. The CDR3 is CASSPLATGSSYNEQFF. The CDR3 bases are TGTGCCAGCTCACCATTGGCGACAGGAAGCTCCTACAATGAGCAGTTCTTC.

This clone is a singleton in its sample. V gene TRBV24-1 combines with J gene TRBJ2-3; 11 nucleotides line up with TRBD1. The CDR3 length is 17 residues. The germline V gene has CDR1 KGHDR and CDR2 SFDVKD. J lost 5 bases, V lost 0 bases, and 6 bases had no gene match. CDR3 sequence reads: CATSDLGTGGLGDTQYF. CDR3 nucleotide sequence: TGTGCCACCAGTGATTTGGGGACAGGGGGTCTGGGAGATACGCAGTATTTT.

The chain links TRBV2 to TRBJ2-2, with 10 bases fitting TRBD1. After removal of 7 bases from V and 0 bases from J, the junction contained 2 bases not matched to a gene. The CDR3 contains 15 residues. CDR1 is SNHLY and CDR2 is FYNNEI in the germline V gene. The CDR3 bases are TGTGCCAGCACGGGACAGGGGTCGAACACCGGGGAGCTGTTTTTT. This sequence encodes CASTGQGSNTGELFF.

This clone appeared a single time. One junction end disagrees with the germline gene, perhaps due to a read error. This sequence joins TRBV11-2 and TRBJ2-4; D not certain. Germline values: CDR1 SGHAT, CDR2 FQNNGV. This CDR3 spans 15 amino acids. Here the CDR3 DNA reads TGTGCCAGCACCTTAGGCCAGGTAGCCAAAAACATTCAGTACTTC. It translates to CASTLGQVAKNIQYF.

The J gene is TRBJ2-1, the V gene TRBV10-3, with TRBD1 identical over 7 bases. CDR1 and CDR2 from the germline V gene are ENHRY and SYGVKD. CDR3 length: 15 amino acids. J lost 3 bases, V lost 4 bases, and 6 bases had no gene match. DNA for the CDR3: TGTGCCATCAGTGCAGACAGGGCCCGCTACAATGAGCAGTTCTTC. Its protein product is CAISADRARYNEQFF.

This rearrangement joins TRBV13 to TRBJ2-7; a weak D match, TRBD1 (5 bases). The CDR3 is 12 residues long. V was shortened by 4 bases and J by 2 bases, with 6 bases between the two germline ends. CDR1 is PRHDT and CDR2 is FYEKMQ in the germline V gene (reference sequence). The CDR3 reads CASSSTAYEQYF. The CDR3 bases are TGTGCCAGCAGCTCGACAGCCTACGAGCAGTACTTC.

This chain connects TRBV25-1 to TRBJ1-3; 7 positions agree with TRBD1. The CDR3 loop spans 13 amino acids. V lost 8 bases to trimming and J lost 3 bases; unmatched junction nucleotides: 4. CDR1 is MGHDK and CDR2 is SYGVNS in the germline V gene. Here the CDR3 DNA reads TGTGCCAGCGGGACAGCCCTTGGAAACACCATATATTTT. Translation: CASGTALGNTIYF.

This chain connects TRBV3-1 (or the pseudogene TRBV3-2) to TRBJ2-1; TRBD2 might be the D (5 bases). Germline CDR1 and CDR2: LGHDT and YNNKEL (reference sequence). The CDR3 runs to 16 residues. Deletions cut 5 bases from V and 2 bases from J, with 16 bases between. CDR3 sequence: CASSADLWRAYNEQFF. CDR3 nucleotide sequence: TGTGCCAGCAGCGCAGATCTTTGGCGGGCCTACAATGAGCAGTTCTTC.

The chain is built from TRBV28 and TRBJ1-2, with 7 bases fitting TRBD1. Unmatched junction bases numbered 3, after V lost 7 bases and J lost 1 base. This CDR3 comprises 13 residues. CDR1 and CDR2 from the germline V gene are MDHEN and SYDVKM. The CDR3 loop is CASTTGLNYGYTF. The CDR3 bases are TGTGCCAGCACGACAGGGCTTAACTATGGCTACACCTTC.

The chain links TRBV5-1 to TRBJ2-3; 10 positions agree with TRBD2. Germline CDR1 reads SGHRS; CDR2 reads YFSETQ. The trim removed 4 bases at V and 5 bases at J, leaving 10 bases unmatched. This CDR3 is 16 amino acids long. CDR3 amino acids: CASSRSGLAEGDTQYF. The CDR3 DNA sequence: TGCGCCAGCAGCCGCTCCGGACTAGCGGAGGGAGATACGCAGTATTTT.

The chain is built from TRBV18 and TRBJ1-1; 8 nucleotides line up with TRBD1. The CDR3 is 14 residues long. CDR1 is KGHSH and CDR2 is LQKENI in the germline V gene. V lost 3 bases and J lost 3; bases outside the gene matches: 3. This CDR3 is CASSPGTGYTEAFF. The CDR3 DNA is TGTGCCAGCTCACCGGGGACAGGTTACACTGAAGCTTTCTTT. Full variable domain (rest looked up from reference TRBV18 and TRBJ1-1): NAGVMQNPRHLVRRRGQEARLRCSPMKGHSHVYWYRQLPEEGLKFMVYLQKENIIDESGMPKERFSAEFPKEGPSILRIQQVVRGDSAAYFCASSPGTGYTEAFFGQGTRLTVV.

This sequence joins TRBV30 and TRBJ1-6; tentative D call: TRBD1 (6 bases). The CDR3 is 15 amino acids. V lost 4 bases to trimming and J lost 6 bases, with 16 bases between them. Germline CDR1 and CDR2: GTSNPN and SVGIG (reference sequence). The CDR3 region has the DNA TGTGCCTGGACCGCCCAGGTCAGGGGTAATTCACCCCTCCACTTT. It yields the protein CAWTAQVRGNSPLHF.

The rearrangement uses TRBV7-2 and TRBJ2-1, with 8 bases aligning to TRBD2. Germline CDR1 reads SGHTA; CDR2 reads FQGNSA. The CDR3 length is 16 residues. Unmatched junction bases numbered 6, after V lost 5 bases and J lost 0 bases. CDR3 in amino acids: CASSLKSGSSYNEQFF. DNA for the CDR3: TGTGCCAGCAGCCTAAAAAGCGGGAGCTCCTACAATGAGCAGTTCTTC.

The chain links TRBV6-5 to TRBJ1-4; unclear D gene. The germline V gene encodes CDR1 MNHEY and CDR2 SVGAGI. The V and J ends lost 8 bases and 4 bases respectively, with 11 bases between them. The CDR3 has 13 amino acids. The CDR3 sequence: CASGPGNNEKLFF. CDR3 sequence (DNA): TGTGCCAGCGGCCCGGGGAATAATGAAAAACTGTTTTTT.

The genes are TRBV11-2 and TRBJ1-6, with D hard to call. The CDR3 runs 16 residues. V shed 5 bases and J shed 1 base, with 12 bases lying between them. Germline loops: CDR1 SGHAT, CDR2 FQNNGV. CDR3: CASSPGSQSYNSPLHF. CDR3 DNA: TGTGCCAGCAGCCCCGGGTCTCAGTCCTATAATTCACCCCTCCACTTT.

V and J are TRBV7-9 and TRBJ2-3; no clear D gene. Germline V gene data show CDR1 as SEHNR and CDR2 as FQNEAQ (reference sequence). Between the trimmed V and J ends, which lost 5 bases and 2 bases, there was a span of 14 bases. This CDR3 has 15 residues. CDR3 DNA sequence: TGTGCCAGCAGCCGCTTAAACCAGATCACAGATACGCAGTATTTT. It translates to CASSRLNQITDTQYF.

This rearrangement joins TRBV5-1 to TRBJ2-1, with TRBD2 matching over 8 bases. CDR3 length: 17 amino acids. CDR1 is SGHRS and CDR2 is YFSETQ in the germline V gene. V dropped 0 bases and J dropped 0; count of bases not matched to a gene: 5. CDR3 bases: TGCGCCAGCAGCTTGGTAATAGCGGGGTACTCCTACAATGAGCAGTTCTTC. It codes for CASSLVIAGYSYNEQFF.

This clone is a singleton in its sample. The V call is TRBV10-2, the J call TRBJ1-6; 7 bases are a match to TRBD1. Trimming cost V 4 bases and J 8 bases; bases outside gene matches: 11. CDR3 length: 16 amino acids. Germline CDR1 and CDR2: WSHSY and SAAADI. CDR3 residues: CASSGLKTGRDSPLHF. CDR3 nucleotides: TGCGCCAGCAGTGGGCTAAAGACAGGGCGGGATTCACCCCTCCACTTT.